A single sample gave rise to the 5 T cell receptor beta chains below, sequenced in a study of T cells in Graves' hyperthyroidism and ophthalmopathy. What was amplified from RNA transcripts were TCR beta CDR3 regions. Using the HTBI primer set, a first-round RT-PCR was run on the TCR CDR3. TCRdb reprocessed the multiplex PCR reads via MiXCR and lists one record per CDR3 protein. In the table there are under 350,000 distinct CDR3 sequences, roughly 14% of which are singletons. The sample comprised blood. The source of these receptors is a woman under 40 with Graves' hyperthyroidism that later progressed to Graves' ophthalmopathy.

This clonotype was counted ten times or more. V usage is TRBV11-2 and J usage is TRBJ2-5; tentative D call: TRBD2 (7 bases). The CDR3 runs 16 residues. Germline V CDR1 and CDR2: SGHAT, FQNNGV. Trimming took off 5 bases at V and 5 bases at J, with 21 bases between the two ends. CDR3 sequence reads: CASSPLAGGRKETQYF. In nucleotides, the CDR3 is TGTGCCAGCAGCCCACTCGCCGGGGGGCGCAAGGAGACCCAGTACTTC.

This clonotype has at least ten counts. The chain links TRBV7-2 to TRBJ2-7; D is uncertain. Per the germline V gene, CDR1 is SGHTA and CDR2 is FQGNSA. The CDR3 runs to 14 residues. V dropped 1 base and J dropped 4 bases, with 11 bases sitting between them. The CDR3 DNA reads TGTGCCAGCAGCTTAGTAGGTAGTGGTTACGAGCAGTACTTC. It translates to CASSLVGSGYEQYF.

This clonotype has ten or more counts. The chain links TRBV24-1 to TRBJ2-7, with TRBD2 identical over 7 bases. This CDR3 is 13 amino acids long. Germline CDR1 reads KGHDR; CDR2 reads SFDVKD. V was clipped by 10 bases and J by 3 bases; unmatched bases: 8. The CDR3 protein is CATRSGGGYEQYF. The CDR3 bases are TGTGCCACTCGATCGGGGGGAGGCTACGAGCAGTACTTC.

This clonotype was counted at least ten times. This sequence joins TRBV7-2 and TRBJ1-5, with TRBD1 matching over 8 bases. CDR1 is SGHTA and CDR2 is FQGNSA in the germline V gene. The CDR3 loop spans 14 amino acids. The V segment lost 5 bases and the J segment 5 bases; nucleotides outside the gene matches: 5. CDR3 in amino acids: CASSHQGADQPQHF. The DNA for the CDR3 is TGTGCCAGCAGCCATCAGGGGGCAGATCAGCCCCAGCATTTT.

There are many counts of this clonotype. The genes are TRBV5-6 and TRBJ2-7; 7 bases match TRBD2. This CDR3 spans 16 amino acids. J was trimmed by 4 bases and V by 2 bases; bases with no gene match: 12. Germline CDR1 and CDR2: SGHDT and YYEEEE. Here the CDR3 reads CASSFRIWEGTYEQYF. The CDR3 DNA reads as TGTGCCAGCAGCTTTCGGATATGGGAGGGTACTTACGAGCAGTACTTC. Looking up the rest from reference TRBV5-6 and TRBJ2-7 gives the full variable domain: DAGVTQSPTHLIKTRGQQVTLRCSPKSGHDTVSWYQQALGQGPQFIFQYYEEEERQRGNFPDRFSGHQFPNYSSELNVNALLLGDSALYLCASSFRIWEGTYEQYFGPGTRLTVT.